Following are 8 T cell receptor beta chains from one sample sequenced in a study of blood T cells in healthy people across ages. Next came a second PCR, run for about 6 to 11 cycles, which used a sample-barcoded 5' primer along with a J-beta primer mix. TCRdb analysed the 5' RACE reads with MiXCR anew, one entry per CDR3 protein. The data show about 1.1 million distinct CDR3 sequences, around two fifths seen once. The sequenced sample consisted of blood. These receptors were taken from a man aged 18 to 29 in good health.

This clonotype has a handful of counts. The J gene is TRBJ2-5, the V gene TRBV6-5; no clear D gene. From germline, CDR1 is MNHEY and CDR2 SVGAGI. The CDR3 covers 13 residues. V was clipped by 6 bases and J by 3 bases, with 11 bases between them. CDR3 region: CASRYPAEETQYF. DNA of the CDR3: TGTGCCAGCAGGTACCCTGCCGAAGAGACCCAGTACTTC.

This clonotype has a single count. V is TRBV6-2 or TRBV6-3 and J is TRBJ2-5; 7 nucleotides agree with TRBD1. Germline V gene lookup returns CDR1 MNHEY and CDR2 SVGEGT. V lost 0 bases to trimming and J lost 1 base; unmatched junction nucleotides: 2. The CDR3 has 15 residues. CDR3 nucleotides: TGTGCCAGCAGTTACTCGGGGGACAGCCAAGAGACCCAGTACTTC. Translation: CASSYSGDSQETQYF.

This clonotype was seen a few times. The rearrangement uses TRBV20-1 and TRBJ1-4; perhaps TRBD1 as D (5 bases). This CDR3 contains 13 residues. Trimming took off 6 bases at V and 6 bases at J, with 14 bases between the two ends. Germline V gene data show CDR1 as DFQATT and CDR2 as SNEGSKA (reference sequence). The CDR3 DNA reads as TGCAGTGCAACCGGGACCGGACATGAAAAACTGTTTTTT. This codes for CSATGTGHEKLFF.

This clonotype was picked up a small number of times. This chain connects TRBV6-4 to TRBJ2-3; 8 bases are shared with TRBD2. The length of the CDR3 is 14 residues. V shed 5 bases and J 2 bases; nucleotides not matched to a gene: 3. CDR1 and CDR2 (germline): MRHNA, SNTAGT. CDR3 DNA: TGTGCCAGCAGTACTAGCGGAATCACAGATACGCAGTATTTT. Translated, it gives CASSTSGITDTQYF.

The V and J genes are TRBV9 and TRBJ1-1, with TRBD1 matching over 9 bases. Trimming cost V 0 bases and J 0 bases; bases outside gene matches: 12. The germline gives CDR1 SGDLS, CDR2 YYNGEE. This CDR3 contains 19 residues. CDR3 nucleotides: TGTGCCAGCAGCGTAGTAGAGGGGACAGGGCGCTTCATGAACACTGAAGCTTTCTTT. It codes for CASSVVEGTGRFMNTEAFF.

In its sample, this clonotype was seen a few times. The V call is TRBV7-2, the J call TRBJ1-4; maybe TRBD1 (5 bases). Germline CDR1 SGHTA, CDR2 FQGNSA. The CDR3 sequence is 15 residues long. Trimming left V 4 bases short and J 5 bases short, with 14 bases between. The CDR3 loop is CASSSSGDLNEKLFF. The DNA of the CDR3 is TGTGCCAGCAGCTCTAGCGGGGACCTAAATGAAAAACTGTTTTTT.

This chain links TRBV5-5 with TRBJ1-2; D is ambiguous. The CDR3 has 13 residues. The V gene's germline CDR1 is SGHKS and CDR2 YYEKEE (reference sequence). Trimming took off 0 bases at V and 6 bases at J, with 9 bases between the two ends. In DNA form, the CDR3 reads TGTGCCAGCAGCTTGGGGGCCGACGATGGCTACACCTTC. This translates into CASSLGADDGYTF.

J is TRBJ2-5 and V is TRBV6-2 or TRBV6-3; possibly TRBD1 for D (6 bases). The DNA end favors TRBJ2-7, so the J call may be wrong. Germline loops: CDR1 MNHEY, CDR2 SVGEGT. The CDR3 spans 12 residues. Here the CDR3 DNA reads TGTGCCAGCAGTCCGGAAGGGGGCGAGCAGTACTTC. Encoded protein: CASSPEGGEQYF.